This is a list of T cell receptor beta chains from one sample in a study of T-cell reconstitution after alpha-beta-depleted transplantation in children. Via MiXCR, TCRdb re-called the PCR reads, giving one row per CDR3 protein. This sample has about 870,000 distinct CDR3 sequences, with 16% found just once. This specimen was PBMCs, mostly from graft donor cells, taken 360 days after TCRalphabeta/CD19-depleted stem cell transplant. The receptors stem from a male patient between 10 and 17 years old who had a stem cell transplant for acute lymphoblastic leukemia, so the T cells may come from the graft donor. Each CDR3 is given with its conserved first and last residue. Fields, in order: J gene, clone size, V gene, CDR3 protein. Only part of the rows carry a size: once, few, many, or a class if the clone is expanded.

j_call: TRBJ2-7
clone_size: few
v_call: TRBV7-1
cdr3_aa: CASSSPLGRDNPGTTISYEQYF

j_call: TRBJ2-3
clone_size: many
v_call: TRBV21-1
cdr3_aa: CASSSRDSPSTTDTQYF

j_call: TRBJ2-5
clone_size: few
v_call: TRBV27
cdr3_aa: CASSSPGLRETQYF

j_call: TRBJ2-7
clone_size: -
v_call: TRBV15
cdr3_aa: CATRSRGHEQYF

j_call: TRBJ2-1
clone_size: -
v_call: TRBV10-2
cdr3_aa: CASSEWPQQGRMNNEQFF

j_call: TRBJ2-1
clone_size: few
v_call: TRBV5-1
cdr3_aa: CASSGTSGSYGEQFF

j_call: TRBJ2-1
clone_size: -
v_call: TRBV7-9
cdr3_aa: CASSFRDPLNEQFF

j_call: TRBJ1-5
clone_size: few
v_call: TRBV4-1
cdr3_aa: CASSPWDRANQPQHF

j_call: TRBJ2-3
clone_size: -
v_call: TRBV20-1
cdr3_aa: CSARDQAVDTQYF

j_call: TRBJ2-3
clone_size: few
v_call: TRBV7-8
cdr3_aa: CASLRKRAGRSTDTQYF

j_call: TRBJ2-1
clone_size: many
v_call: TRBV7-2
cdr3_aa: CASSLAPGSYNEQFF

j_call: TRBJ2-1
clone_size: -
v_call: TRBV5-1
cdr3_aa: CASSLGAGGFYNEQFF

j_call: TRBJ2-7
clone_size: many
v_call: TRBV12-3/TRBV12-4
cdr3_aa: CASSHDRSSYEQYF

j_call: TRBJ1-3
clone_size: few
v_call: TRBV4-1
cdr3_aa: CASSQIGTGSGNTIYF

j_call: TRBJ2-1
clone_size: -
v_call: TRBV5-1
cdr3_aa: CASSLGQREALGEQFF

j_call: TRBJ2-7
clone_size: -
v_call: TRBV12-3/TRBV12-4
cdr3_aa: CASTFRRTPSSYEQYF

j_call: TRBJ2-1
clone_size: many
v_call: TRBV13
cdr3_aa: CASSHFTGGKFNEQFF

j_call: TRBJ1-6
clone_size: -
v_call: TRBV30
cdr3_aa: CAWSVRGVFGSPLHF

j_call: TRBJ2-7
clone_size: -
v_call: TRBV27
cdr3_aa: CASSGARLAGGYYEQYF

j_call: TRBJ2-5
clone_size: -
v_call: TRBV10-3
cdr3_aa: CAISKSGSETQYF

j_call: TRBJ2-1
clone_size: -
v_call: TRBV15
cdr3_aa: CATSRTSRGSQNEQFF

j_call: TRBJ2-7
clone_size: few
v_call: TRBV20-1
cdr3_aa: CSARGIGQDVYEQYF

j_call: TRBJ2-1
clone_size: -
v_call: TRBV6-6
cdr3_aa: CASSYDMTGTFF

j_call: TRBJ2-7
clone_size: -
v_call: TRBV6-2/TRBV6-3
cdr3_aa: CASKRDLGEQYF

j_call: TRBJ1-4
clone_size: -
v_call: TRBV29-1
cdr3_aa: CSVESVTRGEKLFF

j_call: TRBJ1-1
clone_size: few
v_call: TRBV5-1
cdr3_aa: CASTGGLNTEAFF

j_call: TRBJ2-7
clone_size: few
v_call: TRBV20-1
cdr3_aa: CSAREGTTYEQYF

j_call: TRBJ2-5
clone_size: -
v_call: TRBV11-2
cdr3_aa: CASSLDRWDRGPETQYF

j_call: TRBJ2-5
clone_size: -
v_call: TRBV12-3/TRBV12-4
cdr3_aa: CASTLQGPLKAQYF

j_call: TRBJ2-1
clone_size: -
v_call: TRBV7-8
cdr3_aa: CASSLARLAGHYNEQFF

j_call: TRBJ1-5
clone_size: -
v_call: TRBV21-1
cdr3_aa: CASSKLLYRAGQPQHF

j_call: TRBJ2-1
clone_size: once
v_call: TRBV27
cdr3_aa: CASSFFGGRTHNEQFF

j_call: TRBJ2-1
clone_size: few
v_call: TRBV9
cdr3_aa: CASSVDQPYNEQFF

j_call: TRBJ2-4
clone_size: few
v_call: TRBV6-1
cdr3_aa: CASSGGLAPVLAKNIQYF

j_call: TRBJ2-5
clone_size: -
v_call: TRBV12-3/TRBV12-4
cdr3_aa: CASRSGTSGRGETQYF

j_call: TRBJ2-7
clone_size: few
v_call: TRBV10-1
cdr3_aa: CASSSGPGLYEQYF

j_call: TRBJ2-4
clone_size: -
v_call: TRBV7-9
cdr3_aa: CASSPYGPNIQYF

j_call: TRBJ2-3
clone_size: few
v_call: TRBV7-9
cdr3_aa: CASSPDLGLSTDTQYF

j_call: TRBJ2-3
clone_size: few
v_call: TRBV12-3/TRBV12-4
cdr3_aa: CASSAGGIRADTQYF

j_call: TRBJ2-3
clone_size: few
v_call: TRBV20-1
cdr3_aa: CSARAWLAGWVRGTDTQYF

j_call: TRBJ1-5
clone_size: -
v_call: TRBV4-1
cdr3_aa: CASSHWRGASDNQPQHF

j_call: TRBJ2-7
clone_size: -
v_call: TRBV4-1
cdr3_aa: CASSQDDTGTGSSYEQYF

j_call: TRBJ2-7
clone_size: -
v_call: TRBV7-2
cdr3_aa: CASSLAGGLYPTSYEQYF

j_call: TRBJ2-5
clone_size: -
v_call: TRBV10-1
cdr3_aa: CASSGAEGVSMETQYF

j_call: TRBJ2-5
clone_size: many
v_call: TRBV20-1
cdr3_aa: CSATTFTYQETQYF

j_call: TRBJ2-3
clone_size: -
v_call: TRBV5-1
cdr3_aa: CASRPGQVTDTQYF

j_call: TRBJ2-3
clone_size: few
v_call: TRBV20-1
cdr3_aa: CSARDPRAPSTDTQYF

j_call: TRBJ2-7
clone_size: -
v_call: TRBV12-3/TRBV12-4
cdr3_aa: CASSYWQLTYEQYF